The 9 T cell receptor beta chains reported below all come from one sample, sequenced in a study of T cell responses to AZD1222 COVID-19 vaccine. The table came from immunoSEQ multiplex PCR; TCRdb's copy has only in-frame clones and leaves some out. Found here are about 120,000 clones, less than 90% of them singletons; the top ten hold roughly a quarter. The sequencing used peripheral blood, collected on day 0 of AZD1222 vaccination. These receptors were taken from an adult in good health.

In its sample, this clone was seen once. This CDR3 reads CASSTQPPDRNYGYTF. The CDR3 coding sequence is TGTGCCAGCAGCACCCAACCCCCTGACAGGAACTATGGCTACACCTTC. This rearrangement joins TRBV9 to TRBJ1-2, with D possibly matching TRBD1 (6 bases). V was pared by 4 bases and J by 2 bases, with 18 bases between. The germline V gene has CDR1 SGDLS and CDR2 YYNGEE. The CDR3 is 16 residues long.

The chain couples TRBV6-2 or TRBV6-3 to TRBJ2-3, with D perhaps TRBD1 or TRBD2 (5 bases each). The length of the CDR3 is 14 residues. Trimming left V 5 bases short and J 0 bases short, with 9 bases between. Germline V gene data show CDR1 as MNHEY and CDR2 as SVGEGT. CDR3 residues: CASSRGGSTDTQYF. CDR3 nucleotide sequence: TGTGCCAGCAGTAGGGGCGGGAGCACAGATACGCAGTATTTT.

V usage is TRBV6-5 and J usage is TRBJ2-7; D perhaps matches TRBD1 (6 bases). Germline assignment: CDR1 MNHEY and CDR2 SVGAGI. This CDR3 comprises 13 residues. V lost 8 bases, J lost 2 bases, and 13 bases lay in between. CDR3 protein: CASGRDTPYEQYF. The CDR3 region has the DNA TGTGCCAGCGGCCGGGACACCCCCTACGAGCAGTACTTC.

The DNA of the CDR3 is TGTGCCAGCAGCTCCACCTATGGCTACACCTTC. It specifies CASSSTYGYTF. J is TRBJ1-2 and V is TRBV5-4; D is undetermined. CDR1 SGHNT and CDR2 YYREEE come from the germline V gene (reference sequence). Trimming cost V 3 bases and J 4 bases, with 4 bases left between them. CDR3 length: 11 residues.

This chain uses TRBV25-1 with TRBJ2-1, with 7 bases aligning to TRBD2. This CDR3 comprises 14 residues. Trimming took 2 bases from V and 2 from J; bases not matched to a gene: 0. Germline V gene lookup returns CDR1 MGHDK and CDR2 SYGVNS. CDR3 DNA: TGTGCCAGCAGTGAAACTAGCGCCTACAATGAGCAGTTCTTC. It specifies CASSETSAYNEQFF.

This clone was found a few times. The chain couples TRBV5-1 to TRBJ1-2; 8 nucleotides match TRBD1. The CDR3 consists of 15 residues. CDR1 is SGHRS and CDR2 is YFSETQ in the germline V gene. J gave up 2 bases and V 5 bases, and 8 bases lay outside the gene matches. In nucleotides, the CDR3 is TGCGCCAGCAGGCCAGGGGGCGTAGAAAACTATGGCTACACCTTC. This codes for CASRPGGVENYGYTF.

The rearrangement links TRBV4-3 to TRBJ2-2, with 10 bases lining up with TRBD1. Trimming took 4 bases from V and 1 from J; bases not matched to a gene: 12. The germline V gene has CDR1 LGHNA and CDR2 YSLEER. The length of the CDR3 is 19 residues. CDR3 coding DNA: TGCGCCAGCAGCCTCAGAGGGACAGGGGTCGGCAGGAACACCGGGGAGCTGTTTTTT. Protein: CASSLRGTGVGRNTGELFF.

The V call is TRBV13, the J call TRBJ2-1, with D perhaps matching TRBD1 or TRBD2 (5 bases each). The CDR3 has 14 amino acids. Looked up from germline, CDR1 is PRHDT and CDR2 is FYEKMQ (reference sequence). Trimming shortened V by 1 base and J by 2 bases, and 6 bases separated the two germline ends. CDR3 sequence (DNA): TGTGCCAGCAGCTTAGCGGGACCCTACAATGAGCAGTTCTTC. This encodes CASSLAGPYNEQFF.

The J gene is TRBJ1-1, the V gene TRBV29-1, with D perhaps TRBD1 (5 bases). V lost 6 bases to trimming and J lost 0 bases, with 11 bases between them. Germline CDR1 reads SQVTM; CDR2 reads ANQGSEA. The CDR3 loop spans 13 amino acids. The CDR3 reads CSVQQAMNTEAFF. The CDR3 DNA sequence: TGCAGCGTACAACAGGCTATGAACACTGAAGCTTTCTTT.